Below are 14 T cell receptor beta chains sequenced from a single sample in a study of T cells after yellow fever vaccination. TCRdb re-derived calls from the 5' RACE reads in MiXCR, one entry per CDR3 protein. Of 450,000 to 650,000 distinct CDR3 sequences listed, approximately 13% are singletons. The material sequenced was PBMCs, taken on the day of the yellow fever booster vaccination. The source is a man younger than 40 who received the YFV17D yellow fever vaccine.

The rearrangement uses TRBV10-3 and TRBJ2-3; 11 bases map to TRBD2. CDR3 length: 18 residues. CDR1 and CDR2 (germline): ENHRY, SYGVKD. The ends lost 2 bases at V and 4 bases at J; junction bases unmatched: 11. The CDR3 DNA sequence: TGTGCCATCAGTGAGCCGGTGACTAGCGGGAAGGGGGCAGATACGCAGTATTTT. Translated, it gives CAISEPVTSGKGADTQYF.

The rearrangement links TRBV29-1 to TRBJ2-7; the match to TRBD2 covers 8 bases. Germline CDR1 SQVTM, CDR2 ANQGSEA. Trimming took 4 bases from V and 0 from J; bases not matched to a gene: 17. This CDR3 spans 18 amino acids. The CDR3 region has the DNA TGCAGCGTTGCAGATCGGGAATGGCTAGCGGGTAGCTCCTACGAGCAGTACTTC. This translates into CSVADREWLAGSSYEQYF.

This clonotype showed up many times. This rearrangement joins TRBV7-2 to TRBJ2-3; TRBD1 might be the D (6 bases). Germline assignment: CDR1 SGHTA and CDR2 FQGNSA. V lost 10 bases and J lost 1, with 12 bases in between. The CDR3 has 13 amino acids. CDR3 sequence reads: CATAEGGTDTQYF. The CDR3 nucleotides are TGTGCCACCGCAGAGGGGGGCACAGATACGCAGTATTTT.

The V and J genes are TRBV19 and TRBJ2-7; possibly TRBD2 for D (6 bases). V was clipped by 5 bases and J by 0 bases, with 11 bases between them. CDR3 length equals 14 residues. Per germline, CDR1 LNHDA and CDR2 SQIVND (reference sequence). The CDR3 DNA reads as TGTGCCAGTAGTGCTAGCGAAAGCTCCTACGAGCAGTACTTC. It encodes CASSASESSYEQYF.

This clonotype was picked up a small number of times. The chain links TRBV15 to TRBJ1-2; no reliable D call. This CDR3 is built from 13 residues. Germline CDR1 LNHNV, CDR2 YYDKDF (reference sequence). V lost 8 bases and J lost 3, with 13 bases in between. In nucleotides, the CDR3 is TGTGCCACCGCCCAAGGGAACGACTATGGCTACACCTTC. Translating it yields CATAQGNDYGYTF.

The CDR3: CSARPLGSRRATGELFF. The CDR3 DNA reads TGCAGTGCTAGGCCGCTAGGATCGAGGCGGGCCACCGGGGAGCTGTTTTTT. The rearrangement links TRBV20-1 to TRBJ2-2; possible D gene TRBD2, 5 bases. Deletions cut 3 bases from V and 4 bases from J, with 21 bases between. Germline V gives CDR1 DFQATT, CDR2 SNEGSKA (reference sequence). The CDR3 is made up of 17 amino acids.

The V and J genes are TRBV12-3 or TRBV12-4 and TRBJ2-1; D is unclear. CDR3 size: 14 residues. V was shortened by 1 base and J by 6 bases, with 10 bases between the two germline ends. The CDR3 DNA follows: TGTGCCAGCAGTTTAGGTTCACTGACCAATGAGCAGTTCTTC. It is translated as CASSLGSLTNEQFF.

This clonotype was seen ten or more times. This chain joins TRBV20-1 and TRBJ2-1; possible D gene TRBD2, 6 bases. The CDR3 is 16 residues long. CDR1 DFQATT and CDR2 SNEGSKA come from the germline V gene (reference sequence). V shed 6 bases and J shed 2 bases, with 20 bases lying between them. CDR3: CSAESSRGSTYNEQFF. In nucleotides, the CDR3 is TGCAGTGCCGAGTCATCGCGGGGCAGCACCTACAATGAGCAGTTCTTC.

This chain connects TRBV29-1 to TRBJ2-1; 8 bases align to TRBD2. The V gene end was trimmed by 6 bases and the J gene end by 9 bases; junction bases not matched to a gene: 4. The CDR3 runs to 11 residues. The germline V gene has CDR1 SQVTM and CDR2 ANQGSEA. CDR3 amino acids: CSVALAVEQFF. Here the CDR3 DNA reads TGCAGCGTGGCACTAGCGGTTGAGCAGTTCTTC.

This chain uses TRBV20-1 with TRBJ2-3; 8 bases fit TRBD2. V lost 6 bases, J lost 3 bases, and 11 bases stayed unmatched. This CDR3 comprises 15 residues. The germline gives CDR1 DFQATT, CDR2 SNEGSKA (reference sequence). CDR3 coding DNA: TGCAGTGCGGGGAGCGGGAGTGGTTTTACAGATACGCAGTATTTT. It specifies CSAGSGSGFTDTQYF.

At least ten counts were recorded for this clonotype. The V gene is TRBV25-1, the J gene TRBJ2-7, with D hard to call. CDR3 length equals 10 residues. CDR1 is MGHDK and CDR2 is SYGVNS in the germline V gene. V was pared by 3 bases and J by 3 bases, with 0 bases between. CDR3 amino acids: CASSDYEQYF. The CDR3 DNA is TGTGCCAGCAGTGACTACGAGCAGTACTTC.

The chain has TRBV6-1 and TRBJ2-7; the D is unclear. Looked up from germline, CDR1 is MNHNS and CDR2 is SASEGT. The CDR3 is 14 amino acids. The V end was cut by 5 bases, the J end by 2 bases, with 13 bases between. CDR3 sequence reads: CASSQQSAAYEQYF. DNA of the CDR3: TGTGCCAGCAGTCAACAGTCGGCAGCCTACGAGCAGTACTTC.

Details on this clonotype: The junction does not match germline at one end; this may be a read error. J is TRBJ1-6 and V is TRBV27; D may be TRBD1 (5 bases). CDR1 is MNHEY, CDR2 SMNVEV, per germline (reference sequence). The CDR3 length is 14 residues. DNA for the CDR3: TGTGCCAGCACCTGGAGCGGGGGGAATTCACACCTCCACTTT. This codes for CASTWSGGNSHLHF.

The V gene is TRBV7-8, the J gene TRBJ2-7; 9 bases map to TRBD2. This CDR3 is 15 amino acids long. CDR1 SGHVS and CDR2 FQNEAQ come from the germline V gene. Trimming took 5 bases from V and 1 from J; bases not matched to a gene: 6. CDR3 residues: CASSQRLAESYEQYF. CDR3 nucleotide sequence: TGTGCCAGCAGCCAGAGACTAGCGGAGTCCTACGAGCAGTACTTC.